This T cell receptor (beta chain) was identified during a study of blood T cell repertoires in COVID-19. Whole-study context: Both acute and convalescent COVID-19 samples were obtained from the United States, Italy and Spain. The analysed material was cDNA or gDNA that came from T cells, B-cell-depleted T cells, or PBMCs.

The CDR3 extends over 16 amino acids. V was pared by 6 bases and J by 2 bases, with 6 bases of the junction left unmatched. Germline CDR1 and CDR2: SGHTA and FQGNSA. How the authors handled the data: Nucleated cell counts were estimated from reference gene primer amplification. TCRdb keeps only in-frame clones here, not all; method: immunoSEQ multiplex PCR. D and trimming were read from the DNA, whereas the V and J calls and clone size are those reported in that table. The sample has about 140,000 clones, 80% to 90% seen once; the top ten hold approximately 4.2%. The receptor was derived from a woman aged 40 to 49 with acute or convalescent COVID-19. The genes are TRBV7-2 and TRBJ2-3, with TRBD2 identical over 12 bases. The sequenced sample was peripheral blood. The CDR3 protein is CASRSASGRVTDTQYF. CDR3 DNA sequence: TGTGCCAGCAGGTCCGCTAGCGGGAGGGTCACAGATACGCAGTATTTT.